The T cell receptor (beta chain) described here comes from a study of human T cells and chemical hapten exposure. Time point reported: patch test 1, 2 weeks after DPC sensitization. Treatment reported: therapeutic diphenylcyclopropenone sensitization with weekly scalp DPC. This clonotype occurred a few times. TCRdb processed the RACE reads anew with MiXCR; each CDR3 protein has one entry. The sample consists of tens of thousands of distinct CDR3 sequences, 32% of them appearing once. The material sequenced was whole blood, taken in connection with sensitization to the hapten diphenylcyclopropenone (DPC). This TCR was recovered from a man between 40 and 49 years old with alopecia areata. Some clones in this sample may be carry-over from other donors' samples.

CDR3 coding DNA: TGTGCCAGCAGTTTAGCGGGGGCCGAGTACGAGCAGTACTTC. It codes for CASSLAGAEYEQYF. This rearrangement joins TRBV12-3 or TRBV12-4 to TRBJ2-7; D perhaps matches TRBD1 (6 bases). The CDR3 is 14 residues long. Trimming removed 0 bases from V and 4 bases from J, with 10 bases in between.